This is a list of T cell receptor beta chains from one sample in a study of blood T cells in healthy people across ages. Using its own MiXCR run on the 5' RACE reads, TCRdb lists one record per CDR3 protein. The repertoire holds about 1.4 million distinct CDR3 sequences, with roughly 64% as singletons. Sequencing was done on a sample of blood. These receptor sequences come from a man aged 18 to 30 in good health. Both conserved end residues are part of each CDR3. D genes are given only for firm matches. Expanded clones are given a class, and other clones once, few, many or no size at all.

D gene: TRBD2; clone size: NA; V gene: TRBV20-1; J gene: TRBJ2-1; CDR3 DNA: TGCAGTGCTCTACTAGCGGCTACCCTTAATGAGCAGTTCTTC; CDR3 protein: CSALLAATLNEQFF
D gene: NA; clone size: few; V gene: TRBV29-1; J gene: TRBJ2-6; CDR3 DNA: TGCAGCGTCTCCTCCGGACAACCTACGCTAGTTGGGGCCAACGTCCTGACTTTC; CDR3 protein: CSVSSGQPTLVGANVLTF
D gene: NA; clone size: NA; V gene: TRBV20-1; J gene: TRBJ2-5; CDR3 DNA: TGCAGTGCTAGACCCAAGGGGGAGCGGGGAGTCCAAGAGACCCAGTACTTC; CDR3 protein: CSARPKGERGVQETQYF
D gene: NA; clone size: NA; V gene: TRBV7-9; J gene: TRBJ1-1; CDR3 DNA: TGTGCCAGCAGCCCCCTGACTGAAGCTTTCTTT; CDR3 protein: CASSPLTEAFF
D gene: NA; clone size: NA; V gene: TRBV5-1; J gene: TRBJ2-3; CDR3 DNA: TGCGCCAGCAGCTTGGGGGGCAGGGTCACAGATACGCAGTATTTT; CDR3 protein: CASSLGGRVTDTQYF
D gene: TRBD1; clone size: NA; V gene: TRBV18; J gene: TRBJ1-5; CDR3 DNA: TGTGCCAGCTCACCCACAGGGGACGGCAATCAGCCCCAGCATTTT; CDR3 protein: CASSPTGDGNQPQHF
D gene: TRBD1; clone size: few; V gene: TRBV27; J gene: TRBJ2-1; CDR3 DNA: TGTGCCAGCAGCCGACAGGGGCCATCGCCTTTAAAGTACAATGAGCAGTTCTTC; CDR3 protein: CASSRQGPSPLKYNEQFF
D gene: TRBD1; clone size: NA; V gene: TRBV20-1; J gene: TRBJ2-7; CDR3 DNA: TGCAGTGCTATAGGGGGCACGGGCAGGAGCTGCGAGCAGTACTTC; CDR3 protein: CSAIGGTGRSCEQYF
D gene: NA; clone size: few; V gene: TRBV7-9; J gene: TRBJ2-1; CDR3 DNA: TGTGCCAGCAGCCTTTCAGGACTCGACTCCTACAATGAGCAGTTCTTC; CDR3 protein: CASSLSGLDSYNEQFF
D gene: NA; clone size: few; V gene: TRBV29-1; J gene: TRBJ2-1; CDR3 DNA: TGCAGCGTTGCACCTCTGAGGCCCGGTGACCGGGATGAGCAGTTCTTC; CDR3 protein: CSVAPLRPGDRDEQFF
D gene: NA; clone size: NA; V gene: TRBV7-9; J gene: TRBJ2-3; CDR3 DNA: TGTGCCAGCAGCTCCGCACCGGGTACTCGCACAGATACGCAGTATTTT; CDR3 protein: CASSSAPGTRTDTQYF
D gene: NA; clone size: once; V gene: TRBV5-1; J gene: TRBJ1-2; CDR3 DNA: TGCGCCAGCAGCCCCGACGTTCCCTATGGCTACACCTTC; CDR3 protein: CASSPDVPYGYTF
D gene: TRBD2; clone size: NA; V gene: TRBV4-1; J gene: TRBJ2-3; CDR3 DNA: TGCGCCAGCAGCCACCCCGGGACTAGCGGGGGTACAGATACGCAGTATTTT; CDR3 protein: CASSHPGTSGGTDTQYF
D gene: NA; clone size: NA; V gene: TRBV7-8; J gene: TRBJ2-2; CDR3 DNA: TGTGCCAGCAGCTTAGCCGGGGGCGCGGGCACCGGGGAGCTGTTTTTT; CDR3 protein: CASSLAGGAGTGELFF
D gene: NA; clone size: NA; V gene: TRBV7-2; J gene: TRBJ1-2; CDR3 DNA: TGTGCCAGCAGCCCATCCGGGACGGACTATGGCTACACCTTC; CDR3 protein: CASSPSGTDYGYTF
D gene: NA; clone size: few; V gene: TRBV7-2; J gene: TRBJ2-3; CDR3 DNA: TGTGCCAGCAGCTTACGGCGGTTTAGCACAGATACGCAGTATTTT; CDR3 protein: CASSLRRFSTDTQYF
D gene: TRBD1; clone size: NA; V gene: TRBV4-1; J gene: TRBJ2-1; CDR3 DNA: TGCGCCAGCAGCCAAGTCTTAGGACAGGGGGCTCAAGATGAGCAGTTCTTC; CDR3 protein: CASSQVLGQGAQDEQFF
D gene: NA; clone size: once; V gene: TRBV10-2; J gene: TRBJ2-3; CDR3 DNA: TGCGCCAGCAGTGAGTCGGGTAGGGGGGGCCATGTAGATACGCAGTATTTT; CDR3 protein: CASSESGRGGHVDTQYF
D gene: NA; clone size: NA; V gene: TRBV5-1; J gene: TRBJ2-1; CDR3 DNA: TGCGCCAGGAATACAGTGTCGGTTGTTCTCGAGGTGTACGATGAGCAGTTCTTC; CDR3 protein: CARNTVSVVLEVYDEQFF
D gene: TRBD1; clone size: NA; V gene: TRBV12-3/TRBV12-4; J gene: TRBJ1-2; CDR3 DNA: TGTGCCAGCAGTTCAATGGGGACAGGAGGAGGTCTCCTCTATGGCTACACCTTC; CDR3 protein: CASSSMGTGGGLLYGYTF
D gene: NA; clone size: NA; V gene: TRBV20-1; J gene: TRBJ1-2; CDR3 DNA: TGCAGTGCCTCCCCTTCGACGGCAAACTATGGCTACACCTTC; CDR3 protein: CSASPSTANYGYTF
D gene: TRBD1; clone size: NA; V gene: TRBV12-3/TRBV12-4; J gene: TRBJ2-3; CDR3 DNA: TGTGCCAGCAGCGCGACATTCGGGACAGCACAGTATTTT; CDR3 protein: CASSATFGTAQYF